This section outlines one T cell receptor beta chain sequence together with its context. Antigen specificity is unknown. The missing conserved phenylalanine or tryptophan at the end of this CDR3 makes a read error likely. The sample is drawn from a study of T cell repertoires in cytomegalovirus infection. The overall study: Through public TCR beta signatures, both CMV infection and matching HLA type were indicated.

Points from the study as a whole: Carriage of CMV together with the relevant HLA was identifiable through cumulative public TCR beta family frequency.

The CDR3 has 14 residues. V lost 3 bases and J lost 2, with 8 bases in between. CDR1 and CDR2 from the germline V gene are MDHEN and SYDVKM. A single record per CDR3 protein comes from TCRdb applying MiXCR to the reads. The table records some 240,000 distinct CDR3 sequences, about a sixth of them present only once. Sample: CD8+ T cells from PBMCs. This clonotype was sampled from a human donor in good health (CMV status not recorded). Some clones in this sample may be carry-over from other donors' samples. V and J are TRBV28 and TRBJ1-5; no clear D gene. The CDR3 nucleotides are TGTGCCAGCAGTTTGGACGGGGGCAATCAGCCCCAGCATTTG. Its translation is CASSLDGGNQPQHL.